This TCR beta chain was profiled in a study of T cell repertoires in cytomegalovirus infection. The J segment lost 1 base and the V segment lost 3 bases, leaving 5 bases of the junction unmatched. Germline V gene data show CDR1 as DFQATT and CDR2 as SNEGSKA (reference sequence). The CDR3 loop spans 15 amino acids. Using its own MiXCR run on the reads, TCRdb lists one record per CDR3 protein. The sample holds about 770,000 distinct CDR3 sequences, approximately 32% seen once. Turning to this clonotype: What it recognizes is unknown.

J is TRBJ2-3 and V is TRBV20-1, with 9 bases fitting TRBD1. This clonotype was sampled from a human donor in good health (CMV status not recorded). Some clones in this sample may be carry-over from other donors' samples. This specimen was cultured CD8+ T cells from PBMCs, taken from culture after CMV antigen stimulation. CDR3 protein: CSARGGTGRTDTQYF. CDR3 DNA: TGCAGTGCTAGGGGGGGGACAGGGCGCACAGATACGCAGTATTTT.